The 22 T cell receptor beta chains listed next were all sequenced from one sample in a study of PD-1 blockade in classical Hodgkin lymphoma (dated by TCRdb to 2020 to 2021). Library prep was done by the immunoSEQ multiplex PCR assay. TCRdb took this table from immuneACCESS and kept in-frame rearrangements with V and J called. Such tables lack part of the clones; where checked against another copy, unresolved V genes explain under half of the gap, and the rest is unexplained. This sample comprises 150,000 or so clones, approximately 72% of them detected only once. The ten largest clones add up to roughly 8.4% of the sample. The time point label of this sample denotes: cycle 2 day 1 (C2D1) of nivolumab. Every trial patient had relapsed after autologous stem cell transplantation, and cohorts A, B and C differed in prior brentuximab vedotin exposure. This specimen consisted of peripheral blood mononuclear cells (PBMCs), obtained before the second cycle of nivolumab. Every receptor here comes from a human donor with classical Hodgkin lymphoma.

This sequence joins TRBV19 and TRBJ1-5, with TRBD1 identical over 7 bases. CDR3 length equals 14 residues. Germline V gene lookup returns CDR1 LNHDA and CDR2 SQIVND (reference sequence). Unmatched junction bases numbered 8, after V lost 6 bases and J lost 6 bases. In DNA form, the CDR3 reads TGTGCCAGTAGCAGGACAGGTCGGAGTCAGCCCCAGCATTTT. Protein sequence: CASSRTGRSQPQHF.

The CDR3 DNA sequence: TGTGCCAGCTCACCGTCGACAGGGGGTGAAGCTTTCTTT. The encoded protein is CASSPSTGGEAFF. V is TRBV18 and J is TRBJ1-1; 9 bases map to TRBD1. The germline V gene encodes CDR1 KGHSH and CDR2 LQKENI. The CDR3 is 13 residues long. J lost 7 bases, V lost 3 bases, and 3 bases had no gene match. The complete variable domain, with remaining parts taken from reference TRBV18 and TRBJ1-1, reads NAGVMQNPRHLVRRRGQEARLRCSPMKGHSHVYWYRQLPEEGLKFMVYLQKENIIDESGMPKERFSAEFPKEGPSILRIQQVVRGDSAAYFCASSPSTGGEAFFGQGTRLTVV.

Regarding this clone: This sample includes further DNA sequences coding for the same CDR3. The rearrangement uses TRBV6-1 and TRBJ1-2; D is perhaps TRBD1 (5 bases). Germline CDR1 and CDR2: MNHNS and SASEGT. Trimming took off 5 bases at V and 2 bases at J, with 6 bases between the two ends. CDR3 size: 12 residues. CDR3 amino acids: CASSRQNYGYTF. The DNA for the CDR3 is TGTGCCAGCAGTAGACAGAACTATGGCTACACCTTC.

V usage is TRBV7-2 and J usage is TRBJ2-5; unclear D gene. The germline V gene has CDR1 SGHTA and CDR2 FQGNSA. The CDR3 is 15 amino acids. The V and J ends lost 1 base and 5 bases respectively, with 14 bases between them. The CDR3 region is CASSLGARAWETQYF. The CDR3 nucleotides read TGTGCCAGCAGCTTAGGAGCCCGGGCCTGGGAGACCCAGTACTTC.

This chain links TRBV7-2 with TRBJ2-1; D not certain. V was shortened by 0 bases and J by 12 bases, with 6 bases between the two germline ends. The CDR3 runs to 11 residues. Germline V gene data show CDR1 as SGHTA and CDR2 as FQGNSA. This chain's CDR3 is CASSLAIRQFF. The CDR3 DNA reads TGTGCCAGCAGCTTAGCGATAAGGCAGTTCTTC.

The rearrangement uses TRBV4-2 and TRBJ2-5; D remains unclear. The J call may be faulty, since TRBJ2-7 better matches the DNA end. Germline CDR1 is LGHNA and CDR2 is YNFKEQ. This CDR3 has 14 amino acids. The CDR3 loop reads CASSHGSDTYEQYF. The CDR3 region has the DNA TGTGCCAGCAGCCATGGGTCTGATACCTACGAGCAGTACTTC.

This chain uses TRBV4-1 with TRBJ1-1; the D gene is possibly TRBD1 (6 bases). V was clipped by 0 bases and J by 4 bases, with 27 bases between them. This CDR3 spans 20 amino acids. CDR1 is MGHRA, CDR2 YSYEKL, per germline. The CDR3 region is CASSQERRGRGNRGGTEAFF. The CDR3 DNA sequence: TGCGCCAGCAGCCAAGAGAGGCGGGGCAGGGGTAATCGAGGTGGCACTGAAGCTTTCTTT.

This chain joins TRBV7-2 and TRBJ2-1, with TRBD2 matching 10 bases. The CDR3 loop spans 15 amino acids. The V and J ends lost 4 bases and 9 bases, in that order; junction bases with no gene match: 9. Germline lookup yields CDR1 SGHTA and CDR2 FQGNSA. For the CDR3, the DNA is TGTGCCAGCAGCTGGTTCGGGCTAGCGGGAGTTGAGCAGTTCTTC. Residues: CASSWFGLAGVEQFF.

CDR3 DNA: TGTGCCAGCAGCTTTAGGGGGTTTGGTACCACAGATACGCAGTATTTT. Translated, it gives CASSFRGFGTTDTQYF. The J gene is TRBJ2-3, the V gene TRBV7-2, with a possible D match to TRBD1 (6 bases). Germline V gene data show CDR1 as SGHTA and CDR2 as FQGNSA. The CDR3 is 16 amino acids. Trimming removed 3 bases at V and 2 bases at J, with 15 bases between.

The chain couples TRBV27 to TRBJ2-7, with D possibly TRBD1 on 5 matching bases. V lost 2 bases and J 2 bases, leaving 10 bases between the germline ends. The CDR3 is 14 residues long. Germline CDR1 MNHEY, CDR2 SMNVEV (reference sequence). This CDR3 reads CASSLRGRAYEQYF. The CDR3 DNA sequence: TGTGCCAGCAGTTTACGCGGCAGGGCCTACGAGCAGTACTTC.

The chain uses TRBV11-2 and TRBJ1-2; possible D gene TRBD1, 5 bases. Germline CDR1 and CDR2: SGHAT and FQNNGV. The length of the CDR3 is 15 residues. V was shortened by 4 bases and J by 2 bases, with 14 bases between the two germline ends. CDR3 coding DNA: TGTGCCAGCAGCTGGACTCAGGGAACCAACTATGGCTACACCTTC. This sequence encodes CASSWTQGTNYGYTF.

V is TRBV11-2 and J is TRBJ1-1; 9 nucleotides align to TRBD1. Per germline, CDR1 SGHAT and CDR2 FQNNGV. The length of the CDR3 is 16 residues. V was clipped by 6 bases and J by 0 bases; unmatched bases: 8. The CDR3 spells CASRPGTGNMNTEAFF. CDR3 coding DNA: TGTGCCAGCAGACCCGGGACAGGGAACATGAACACTGAAGCTTTCTTT.

The V call is TRBV18, the J call TRBJ1-1; D is undetermined. V lost 2 bases to trimming and J lost 1 base, with 8 bases between them. This CDR3 has 14 residues. CDR1 is KGHSH and CDR2 is LQKENI in the germline V gene. The CDR3 sequence: CASSPAQPNTEAFF. CDR3 DNA sequence: TGTGCCAGCTCACCAGCACAGCCGAACACTGAAGCTTTCTTT.

The V gene is TRBV10-3, the J gene TRBJ2-5, with D possibly being TRBD1 (6 bases). CDR3 length equals 13 residues. Trimming stripped 4 bases from V and 3 bases from J, with 9 bases between. The germline CDR1 and CDR2 sequences are ENHRY and SYGVKD. CDR3 coding DNA: TGTGCCATCAGTGGACAGGTGGAAGAGACCCAGTACTTC. This sequence encodes CAISGQVEETQYF.

This chain joins TRBV11-2 and TRBJ2-2; D unclear. Germline assignment: CDR1 SGHAT and CDR2 FQNNGV. Between the trimmed V and J ends, which lost 1 base and 1 base, there was a span of 7 bases. This CDR3 is built from 15 residues. CDR3 DNA sequence: TGTGCCAGCAGCTTAGTACCCAGGAACACCGGGGAGCTGTTTTTT. As protein: CASSLVPRNTGELFF.

The chain employs TRBV6-5 and TRBJ1-2; no firm D call. The CDR3 loop spans 13 amino acids. V was pared by 6 bases and J by 6 bases, with 14 bases between. Germline V lookup: CDR1 MNHEY, CDR2 SVGAGI. The CDR3 DNA sequence: TGTGCCAGCAGCTCCATGAGGGCGGATGGCTACACCTTC. Amino acids: CASSSMRADGYTF.

The V gene is TRBV4-1, the J gene TRBJ2-3; D is tentatively TRBD1 or TRBD2 (6 bases each). CDR1 and CDR2 from the germline V gene are MGHRA and YSYEKL. The CDR3 totals 19 residues. The V and J ends lost 0 bases and 2 bases respectively, with 21 bases between them. CDR3 nucleotide sequence: TGCGCCAGCAGCCAAGAACCCCCCTACCCGGGGGCACCCACAGATACGCAGTATTTT. Encoded protein: CASSQEPPYPGAPTDTQYF.

V is TRBV10-1 and J is TRBJ2-3; D might be TRBD2 (5 bases). This CDR3 region has 14 residues. V was trimmed by 5 bases and J by 1 base, leaving 10 bases between them. Germline CDR1 is WNHNN and CDR2 is SYGVQD (reference sequence). The CDR3 bases are TGCGCCAGCAGTTTGAGCGGACGCACAGATACGCAGTATTTT. Translation: CASSLSGRTDTQYF.

The chain joins TRBV19 to TRBJ2-1; 9 bases agree with TRBD2. This CDR3 comprises 15 residues. In germline, CDR1 is LNHDA, CDR2 SQIVND (reference sequence). Losses at the gene ends were 5 bases for V and 7 bases for J; bases not matched to a gene: 9. The CDR3 nucleotides are TGTGCCAGTAGTTATACTAGCGGGTTTGGGAATGAGCAGTTCTTC. Translating it yields CASSYTSGFGNEQFF. Full variable domain (outside the CDR3, taken from reference TRBV19 and TRBJ2-1): DGGITQSPKYLFRKEGQNVTLSCEQNLNHDAMYWYRQDPGQGLRLIYYSQIVNDFQKGDIAEGYSVSREKKESFPLTVTSAQKNPTAFYLCASSYTSGFGNEQFFGPGTRLTVL.

The chain has TRBV2 and TRBJ1-2; perhaps TRBD1 as D (6 bases). The V gene's germline CDR1 is SNHLY and CDR2 FYNNEI. Trimming removed 8 bases at V and 3 bases at J, with 10 bases between. This CDR3 region has 12 residues. CDR3 in amino acids: CASRGGDYGYTF. In nucleotides, the CDR3 is TGTGCCAGCCGGGGGGGCGACTATGGCTACACCTTC.

The chain is built from TRBV7-6 and TRBJ2-2; D assignment may be TRBD1 or TRBD2 (5 bases each). The germline V gene has CDR1 SGHVS and CDR2 FNYEAQ. This CDR3 comprises 16 residues. The V end lost 4 bases, the J end lost 1 base, and 13 bases lay between the germline ends. The CDR3 loop reads CASSSRQGENTGELFF. The DNA of the CDR3 is TGTGCCAGCAGCTCTAGGCAGGGAGAGAACACCGGGGAGCTGTTTTTT.

The V call is TRBV27, the J call TRBJ2-1, with D perhaps TRBD1 or TRBD2 (5 bases each). This CDR3 is 15 amino acids long. CDR1 and CDR2 (germline): MNHEY, SMNVEV (reference sequence). V lost 6 bases to trimming and J lost 2 bases, with 14 bases between them. The CDR3 spells CASRYGTSPYNEQFF. The CDR3 region has the DNA TGTGCCAGCAGATATGGGACCTCCCCCTACAATGAGCAGTTCTTC.